This T cell receptor beta chain was found in a study of blood T cell repertoires in COVID-19. CDR1 SGHRS and CDR2 YFSETQ come from the germline V gene. V dropped 1 base and J dropped 4 bases, with 11 bases sitting between them. This CDR3 spans 14 amino acids. Profiling relied on immunoSEQ multiplex PCR, and the TCRdb table lists in-frame clones only, not all of them. This sample yields more than 250,000 clones, of which around 86% are seen a single time; over 2.5% belongs to the top ten. The clonotype was recovered from a young woman who had recovered from COVID-19. The sample consisted of PBMCs or T cells enriched from blood (not recorded which). The chain recombines TRBV5-1 with TRBJ1-2; possible D gene TRBD1, 6 bases. Written as DNA, the CDR3 is TGCGCCAGCAGCTTGATTGTCAGGGGCTATGGCTACACCTTC. It yields the protein CASSLIVRGYGYTF.